This TCR beta chain was captured in a study of OX40 agonist ivuxolimab in advanced cancers. Profiling relied on immunoSEQ multiplex PCR, and the TCRdb table lists in-frame clones only, not all of them. This table holds tens of thousands of clones, roughly 93% found once. This TCR came from an adult with an advanced solid tumor such as melanoma, head and neck, liver or kidney cancer. The sequencing here drew on CD4+ or CD8+ T cells sorted from blood, taken in a trial of the OX40 agonist ivuxolimab.

The CDR3 sequence is CASSVTGESEAFF. The DNA of the CDR3 is TGCGCCAGCAGCGTTACAGGGGAGAGTGAAGCTTTCTTT. The chain carries TRBV4-3 and TRBJ1-1; 7 nucleotides align to TRBD1. The CDR3 sequence is 13 residues long. Germline values: CDR1 LGHNA, CDR2 YSLEER. The ends lost 5 bases at V and 7 bases at J; junction bases unmatched: 7.